The sequence of this T cell receptor beta chain was determined in a study of T cells in Graves' hyperthyroidism and ophthalmopathy (dated by TCRdb to between 2019 and 2020). About the study as a whole: Peripheral blood samples were taken at initial diagnosis, before any treatment was given. A discovery cohort of about a hundred patients, about 40 with Graves' ophthalmopathy and 57 with stable Graves' hyperthyroidism, was used to find distinguishing TCR V-J signatures. Whether ophthalmopathy could be predicted prospectively was tested in an independent validation cohort made up of 18 hyperthyroidism patients plus 17 patients who later progressed to ophthalmopathy. The approximately 98 discovery patients were randomly divided into training and test sets at a 7:3 ratio. In addition, the study compared T-cell repertoires in thyroid tissue and in blood from roughly 6 Graves' hyperthyroidism patients. Following sampling, methimazole starting at 30 mg daily was given to hyperthyroidism patients, and high-dose intravenous methylprednisolone was given to ophthalmopathy patients. The paper describes TCR Vbeta CDR3 sequencing of 120 to 150 peripheral blood samples, made up of under 50 ophthalmopathy patients, around 78 hyperthyroidism patients and 17 progressor patients. Overall results and qualifications from the work: A model built on a 13 V-J signature distinguished ophthalmopathy from stable hyperthyroidism, reaching around 88% sensitivity and around 81% specificity in cross-validation and 80%/75% in testing. During validation, the model predicted progression to ophthalmopathy a median of about 5.9 months ahead of onset, with almost 71% sensitivity and almost 75% specificity. Sample size was not statistically predetermined, and blinding of investigators to group allocation was not performed. Most expanded thyroid clonotypes (frequency above 0.001) were also found in blood, which suggests that blood repertoires may mirror thyroid immune responses.

This clonotype was detected ten times or more. Its recognized antigen is unknown. No much larger clonotype is one base removed from it; base qualities were not supplied. Amplification of TCR beta CDR3 regions was carried out from RNA transcripts. The first round of RT-PCR for the TCR CDR3 was performed with the HTBI primer set and the Qiagen OneStep RT-PCR kit. A second multiplex PCR round built the libraries, followed by size selection and purification. Sequencing of the libraries was done on an Illumina HiSeq2000 using paired-end 100 bp reads. Concerning the study's data processing: Raw data were processed with SOAPnuke, discarding reads with adapters, uncalled bases, mean Phred below 15, or no exact constant-primer or identifier match. High-quality paired reads were merged using COPE v1.2.5, and each unique nucleotide sequence was defined as a clonotype. MiTCR v1.1 was used to align the clonotypes against IMGT TRBV, TRBD and TRBJ reference segments. The analysis was restricted to V-J combinations with a frequency above 0.0001, which together covered just over 99% of the repertoires. The TCS score was defined as F50 (clonal expansion) divided by E x V (chaos), with BLOSUM62-based TCRdist calculated between CDR3 peptides within each V-J. Welch's t-statistics and random forest reduced some 510 V-J features to 13, which were used in a naive Bayes classifier (R e1071). TCRdb ran its own pipeline on the public reads, namely fastp trimming at Q25 and MiXCR clone calling, and kept in-frame beta chains. Rows merge per CDR3 protein into single entries with the most common DNA and genes. The V and J calls shown here were made by TCRdb, not taken from the authors' results. The sample yields roughly 740,000 distinct CDR3 sequences; about a sixth were counted once. The ten largest make up roughly 8% of the sample.

A patient counted as having stable Graves' hyperthyroidism if no progression to ophthalmopathy occurred over 18 months of follow-up. Hyperthyroidism patients were newly diagnosed, had a disease duration of under 2 months, and were aged 18 to 65 years. Exclusion was applied to patients with uncontrolled infections, other autoimmune diseases, pregnancy or lactation. Clinical symptoms, serum thyroxine and TRAb, thyroid ultrasound, and orbital computed tomography formed the basis for the diagnoses. PBMCs were separated from roughly 10 ml of fresh peripheral blood using Ficoll-Paque density gradient centrifugation. Total RNA was extracted using Trizol reagent, and RNA quality was assessed on an Agilent 2100 Bioanalyzer. CDR1 DFQATT and CDR2 SNEGSKA are derived from the germline V gene (reference sequence). From the cysteine up to the phenylalanine, the CDR3 has a length of 13 residues. Kept here is only the CDR3 DNA, which spans 39 bases and is read in frame from base 1. Unmatched junction bases come to 9, with V trimmed by 1 base and J by 11 bases.

The sequence is built from TRBV20-1 and TRBJ2-5; 8 central nucleotides agree with TRBD2. This receptor was identified in a man aged 18 to 30 with Graves' hyperthyroidism. The sequenced sample consisted of blood. The nucleotides are TGCAGTGCTAGAGTACTAGCGGCCGACCTTCAGTACTTC. This encodes CSARVLAADLQYF.